A selection of T cell receptor beta chains follows, all from one sample in a study of CD8+CD57+ T cells in acquired aplastic anemia. Using its own MiXCR run on the reads, TCRdb lists one record per CDR3 protein. This sample has 150,000 to 200,000 distinct CDR3 sequences, with around half found just once. Material: sorted CD4+, CD8+, or CD8+CD57+ T cells (not recorded which) from PBMCs. The receptor set was obtained from a human donor with aplastic anemia. Both conserved end residues are part of each CDR3. Fields, in order: V gene, J gene, D gene, clone size, CDR3 protein, CDR3 DNA. The D gene is left open where the match is weak. Clone size is shown for a subset of rows, as once, few, many or a class of expanded clone.

TRBV6-4,TRBJ2-7,TRBD2,-,CASSVLAGVDEQYF,TGTGCCAGCAGTGTCCTAGCGGGAGTGGACGAGCAGTACTTC
TRBV7-9,TRBJ1-2,TRBD1,-,CASSQDRDGYTF,TGTGCCAGCAGCCAAGACAGGGATGGCTACACCTTC
TRBV5-4,TRBJ2-3,-,many,CASSPGEGPDTQYF,TGTGCCAGCAGCCCTGGCGAGGGGCCCGATACGCAGTATTTT
TRBV7-6,TRBJ2-1,TRBD1,-,CASNAGTGFDEQFF,TGTGCCAGCAACGCCGGGACAGGGTTCGATGAGCAGTTCTTC
TRBV15,TRBJ2-1,-,-,CAIGAYRTNEQFF,TGTGCCATCGGGGCATATAGAACCAATGAGCAGTTCTTC
TRBV28,TRBJ1-1,-,many,CASRGWEAFF,TGTGCCAGCCGGGGATGGGAAGCTTTCTTT
TRBV5-1,TRBJ1-1,-,many,CASSFQENTEAFF,TGCGCCAGCAGCTTTCAGGAGAACACTGAAGCTTTCTTT
TRBV19,TRBJ2-3,-,many,CASSNYRSTDTQYF,TGTGCCAGTAGTAATTACAGGAGCACAGATACGCAGTATTTT
TRBV7-2,TRBJ1-5,-,many,CASSPRVSQPQHF,TGTGCCAGCAGCCCCAGGGTGAGCCAGCCCCAGCATTTT
TRBV4-1,TRBJ2-3,-,many,CASSQRPQMDTQYF,TGCGCCAGCAGCCAAAGACCCCAGATGGATACGCAGTATTTT
TRBV7-8,TRBJ1-1,-,-,CASSLRHQNTEAFF,TGTGCCAGCAGCTTAAGGCATCAGAACACTGAAGCTTTCTTT
TRBV12-3/TRBV12-4,TRBJ1-1,-,many,CASSIREWGGEAFF,TGTGCCAGCAGTATCAGGGAATGGGGGGGTGAAGCTTTCTTT
TRBV19,TRBJ1-2,-,-,CASSDLGPYGYTF,TGTGCCAGTAGTGACTTGGGACCGTATGGCTACACCTTC
TRBV20-1,TRBJ1-2,-,many,CSARDYRSDYGYTF,TGCAGTGCTAGAGATTATAGAAGTGACTATGGCTACACCTTC
TRBV2,TRBJ1-1,TRBD1,many,CASSVQALQGMAFF,TGTGCCAGCAGTGTCCAAGCTCTACAGGGGATGGCTTTCTTT
TRBV7-7,TRBJ2-5,TRBD2,-,CASSLGLAGGAQYF,TGTGCTAGCAGCTTGGGGCTAGCGGGTGGGGCCCAGTACTTC